This TCR beta chain stems from a study of T cell responses to AZD1222 COVID-19 vaccine. Regarding the study as a whole: Spike-specific TCR breadth and depth both grew after two AZD1222 doses. Sampling captured repertoires only after the peak T cell response.

Note on this clone: What it binds is not known.

The study pooled second doses at about 4 or about 12 weeks. Sequencing was performed with immunoSEQ multiplex PCR; in TCRdb, only in-frame clones are kept and a portion is missing. The sample shows roughly 87,000 clones, 88% of them seen only once. Germline-derived CDR1 and CDR2 are SQVTM and ANQGSEA. V lost 7 bases and J 1 base, leaving 11 bases between the germline ends. The CDR3 spans 12 residues. This chain uses TRBV29-1 with TRBJ2-7; possible D gene TRBD1, 6 bases. The TCR sequence derives from an adult who received the AZD1222 COVID-19 vaccine. This specimen was peripheral blood, taken 28 days after the second AZD1222 dose. The CDR3 protein is CSAPQGSYEQYF. CDR3 sequence (DNA): TGCAGCGCTCCACAGGGATCCTACGAGCAGTACTTC.